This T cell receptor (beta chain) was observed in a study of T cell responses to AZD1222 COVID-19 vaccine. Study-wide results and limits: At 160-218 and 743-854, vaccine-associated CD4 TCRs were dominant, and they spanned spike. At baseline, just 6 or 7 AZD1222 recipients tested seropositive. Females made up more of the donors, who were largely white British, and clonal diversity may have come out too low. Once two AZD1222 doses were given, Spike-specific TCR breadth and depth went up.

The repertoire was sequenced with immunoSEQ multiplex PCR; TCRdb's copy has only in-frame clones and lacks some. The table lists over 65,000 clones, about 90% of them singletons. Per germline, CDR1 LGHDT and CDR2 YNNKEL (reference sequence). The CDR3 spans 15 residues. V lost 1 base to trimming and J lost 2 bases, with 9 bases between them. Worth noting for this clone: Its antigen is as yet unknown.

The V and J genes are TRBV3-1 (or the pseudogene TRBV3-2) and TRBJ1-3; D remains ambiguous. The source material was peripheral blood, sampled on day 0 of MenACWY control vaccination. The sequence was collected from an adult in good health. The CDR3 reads CASSQASGAGNTIYF. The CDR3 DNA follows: TGTGCCAGCAGCCAAGCAAGTGGGGCTGGAAACACCATATATTTT.